The TCR beta chain under discussion was sequenced for a study of blood T cell repertoires in COVID-19. The protocol was immunoSEQ multiplex PCR, while the TCRdb copy is restricted to in-frame clones and leaves out a portion. Here the sample spans a few hundred thousand clones, around 84% being singletons. Assignment of participants to cohorts was predicated upon participant-reported clinical history. As for this clone: One end of the junction does not line up with germline, which may come from a read error.

The CDR3 covers 16 residues. The germline CDR1 and CDR2 sequences are SGHRS and YFSETQ. The clonotype was recovered from a man aged 25-45 years with acute COVID-19. What was sequenced was PBMCs or T cells enriched from blood (not recorded which). The rearrangement links TRBV5-1 to TRBJ2-3, with unresolved D. In DNA, the CDR3 is TGTGCCAGCAGCTTGGAAGTCGGGTGGAGCACAGATACGCAGTATTTT. Encoded protein: CASSLEVGWSTDTQYF.